The clone carrying this T cell receptor beta chain was counted once. Some clones are missing from TCRdb's copy, which holds only in-frame ones; the method was immunoSEQ multiplex PCR. The sample records about 140,000 clones, around 86% being singletons. The sample is drawn from a study of Ad26.COV2.S vaccination and SARS-CoV-2 variants. The starting material was peripheral blood, obtained after recovery from COVID-19. The receptor was derived from a human donor who had recovered from COVID-19.

CDR3 loop: CASSLVSSGELFF. CDR3 nucleotide sequence: TGCGCCAGCAGCTTAGTAAGTTCCGGGGAGCTGTTTTTT. V is TRBV5-1 and J is TRBJ2-2; D unresolved. The CDR3 totals 13 residues. Germline lookup yields CDR1 SGHRS and CDR2 YFSETQ. V was shortened by 2 bases and J by 6 bases, with 8 bases between the two germline ends.